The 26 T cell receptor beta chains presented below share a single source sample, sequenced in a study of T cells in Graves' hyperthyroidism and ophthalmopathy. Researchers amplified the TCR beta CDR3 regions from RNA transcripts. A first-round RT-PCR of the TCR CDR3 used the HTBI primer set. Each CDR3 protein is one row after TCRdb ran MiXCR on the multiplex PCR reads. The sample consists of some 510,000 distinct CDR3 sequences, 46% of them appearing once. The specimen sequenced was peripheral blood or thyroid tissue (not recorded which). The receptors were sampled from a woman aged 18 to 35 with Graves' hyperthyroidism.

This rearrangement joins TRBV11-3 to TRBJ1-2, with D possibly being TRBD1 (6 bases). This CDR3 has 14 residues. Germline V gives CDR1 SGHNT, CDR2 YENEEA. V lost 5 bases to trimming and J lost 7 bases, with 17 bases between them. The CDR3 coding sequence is TGTGCCAGCAGCCAAGTAGGGGGGCTTGGTGGCTACACCTTC. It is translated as CASSQVGGLGGYTF. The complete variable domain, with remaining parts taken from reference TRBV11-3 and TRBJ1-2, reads EAGVVQSPRYKIIEKKQPVAFWCNPISGHNTLYWYLQNLGQGPELLIRYENEEAVDDSQLPKDRFSAERLKGVDSTLKIQPAELGDSAVYLCASSQVGGLGGYTFGSGTRLTVV.

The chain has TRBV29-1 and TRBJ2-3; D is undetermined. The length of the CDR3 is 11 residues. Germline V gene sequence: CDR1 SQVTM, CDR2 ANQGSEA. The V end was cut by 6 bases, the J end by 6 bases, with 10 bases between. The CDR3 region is CSVILLDTQYF. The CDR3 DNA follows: TGCAGCGTAATTCTTTTGGATACGCAGTATTTT.

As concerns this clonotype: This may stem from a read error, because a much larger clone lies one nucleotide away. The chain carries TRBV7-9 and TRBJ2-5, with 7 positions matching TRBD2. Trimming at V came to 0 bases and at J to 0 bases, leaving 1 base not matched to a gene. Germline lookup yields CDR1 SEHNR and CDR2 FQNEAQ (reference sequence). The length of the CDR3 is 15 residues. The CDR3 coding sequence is TGTGCCAGCAGCTTAGCGCGGGGGTACCAAGAGACCCAGTACTTC. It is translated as CASSLARGYQETQYF.

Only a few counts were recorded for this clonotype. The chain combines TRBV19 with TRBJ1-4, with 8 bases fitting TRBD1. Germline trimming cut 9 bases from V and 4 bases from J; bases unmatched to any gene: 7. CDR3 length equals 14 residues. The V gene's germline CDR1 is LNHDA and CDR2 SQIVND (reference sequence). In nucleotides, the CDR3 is TGTGCCAGCGCTTGGGACAGGTATAATGAAAAACTGTTTTTT. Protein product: CASAWDRYNEKLFF.

Here the CDR3 reads CASSENPRQPQHF. For the CDR3, the DNA is TGTGCCAGCAGTGAAAATCCTAGGCAGCCCCAGCATTTT. The chain couples TRBV6-5 to TRBJ1-5; D is ambiguous. Between the trimmed V and J ends, which lost 5 bases and 7 bases, there was a span of 12 bases. Germline V gene lookup returns CDR1 MNHEY and CDR2 SVGAGI. The CDR3 covers 13 residues.

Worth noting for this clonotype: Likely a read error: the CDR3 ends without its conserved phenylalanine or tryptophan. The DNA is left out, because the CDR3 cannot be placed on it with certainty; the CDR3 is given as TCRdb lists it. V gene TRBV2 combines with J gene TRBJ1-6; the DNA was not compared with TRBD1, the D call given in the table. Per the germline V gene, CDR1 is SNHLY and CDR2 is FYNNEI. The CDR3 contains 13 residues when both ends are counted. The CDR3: CASLQGTNSPRPR.

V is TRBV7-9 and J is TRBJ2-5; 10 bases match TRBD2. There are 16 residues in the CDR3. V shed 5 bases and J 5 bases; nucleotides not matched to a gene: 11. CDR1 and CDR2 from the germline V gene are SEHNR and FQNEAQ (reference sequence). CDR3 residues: CASSPSRTSGHETQYF. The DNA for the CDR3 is TGTGCCAGCAGCCCCTCCCGGACTAGCGGCCATGAGACCCAGTACTTC.

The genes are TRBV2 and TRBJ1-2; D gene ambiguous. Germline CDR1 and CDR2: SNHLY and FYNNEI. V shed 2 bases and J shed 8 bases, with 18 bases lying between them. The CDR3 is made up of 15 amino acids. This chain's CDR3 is CASSESPTLGGGYTF. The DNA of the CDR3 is TGTGCCAGCAGTGAAAGCCCCACCTTGGGAGGCGGCTACACCTTC.

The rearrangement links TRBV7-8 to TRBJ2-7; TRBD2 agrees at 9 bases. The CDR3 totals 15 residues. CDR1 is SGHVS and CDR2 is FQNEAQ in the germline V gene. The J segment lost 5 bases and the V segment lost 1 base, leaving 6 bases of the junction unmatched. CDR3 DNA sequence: TGTGCCAGCAGCTTAGAGCCGCTAGCGGGAAACGAGCAGTACTTC. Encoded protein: CASSLEPLAGNEQYF.

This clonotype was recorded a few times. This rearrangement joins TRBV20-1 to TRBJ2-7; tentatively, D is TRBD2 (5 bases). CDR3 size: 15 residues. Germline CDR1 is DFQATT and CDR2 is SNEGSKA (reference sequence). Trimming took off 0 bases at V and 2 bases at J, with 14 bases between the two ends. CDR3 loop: CSAREASRIAYEQYF. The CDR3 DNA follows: TGCAGTGCTAGAGAAGCTAGCCGCATTGCCTACGAGCAGTACTTC.

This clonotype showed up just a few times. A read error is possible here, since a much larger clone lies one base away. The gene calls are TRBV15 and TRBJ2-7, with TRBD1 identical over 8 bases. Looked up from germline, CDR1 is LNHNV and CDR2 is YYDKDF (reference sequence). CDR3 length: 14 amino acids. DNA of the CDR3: TGTGCCACCAGCAGAGATCAGGGGGCTCGGGAGCAGTGCTTC. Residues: CATSRDQGAREQCF. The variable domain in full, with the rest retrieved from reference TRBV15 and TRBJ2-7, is DAMVIQNPRYQVTQFGKPVTLSCSQTLNHNVMYWYQQKSSQAPKLLFHYYDKDFNNEADTPDNFQSRRPNTSFCFLDIRSPGLGDTAMYLCATSRDQGAREQCFGPGTRLTVT.

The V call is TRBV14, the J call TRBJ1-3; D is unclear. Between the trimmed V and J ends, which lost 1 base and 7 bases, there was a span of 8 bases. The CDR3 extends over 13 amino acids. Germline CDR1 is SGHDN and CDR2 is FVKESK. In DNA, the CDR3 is TGTGCCAGCAGCCAAGGAGATATTAACACCATATATTTT. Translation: CASSQGDINTIYF.

The CDR3 region has the DNA TGCAGCGTTGAAGACACTAGCGGGAGAGGCGAGCAGTACTTC. This encodes CSVEDTSGRGEQYF. This chain links TRBV29-1 with TRBJ2-7; 11 positions match TRBD2. V was pared by 0 bases and J by 6 bases, with 4 bases of the junction left unmatched. The CDR3 contains 14 residues. CDR1 is SQVTM and CDR2 is ANQGSEA in the germline V gene.

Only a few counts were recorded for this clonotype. CDR3 in DNA: TGTGCCAGCAGCGAAGATCAGGGGTATAACTATGGCTACACCTTC. It specifies CASSEDQGYNYGYTF. This chain joins TRBV7-8 and TRBJ1-2; perhaps TRBD1 as D (6 bases). V gave up 5 bases and J gave up 1 base, with 14 bases separating them. CDR3 size: 15 residues. Germline CDR1 reads SGHVS; CDR2 reads FQNEAQ.

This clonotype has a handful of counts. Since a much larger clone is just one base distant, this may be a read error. CDR3 nucleotides: TGTGCCTCGGGTGGCTACACCTTC. It yields the protein CASGGYTF. This sequence joins TRBV12-3 or TRBV12-4 and TRBJ1-2; D is uncertain. The CDR3 has 8 amino acids. V was trimmed by 11 bases and J by 7 bases, leaving 5 bases between them.

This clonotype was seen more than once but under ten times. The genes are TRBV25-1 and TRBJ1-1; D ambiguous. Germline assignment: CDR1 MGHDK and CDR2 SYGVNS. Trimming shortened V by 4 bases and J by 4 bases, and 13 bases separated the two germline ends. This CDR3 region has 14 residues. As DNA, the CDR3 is TGTGCCAGCAGTGCTAGAGATCGGGTCACTGAAGCTTTCTTT. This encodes CASSARDRVTEAFF. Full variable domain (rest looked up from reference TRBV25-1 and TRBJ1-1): EADIYQTPRYLVIGTGKKITLECSQTMGHDKMYWYQQDPGMELHLIHYSYGVNSTEKGDLSSESTVSRIRTEHFPLTLESARPSHTSQYLCASSARDRVTEAFFGQGTRLTVV.

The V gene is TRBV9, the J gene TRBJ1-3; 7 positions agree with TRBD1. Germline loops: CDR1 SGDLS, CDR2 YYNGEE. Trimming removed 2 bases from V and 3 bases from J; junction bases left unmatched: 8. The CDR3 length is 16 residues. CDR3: CASSVDEQGIGNTIYF. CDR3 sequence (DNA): TGTGCCAGCAGCGTTGACGAACAGGGGATTGGAAACACCATATATTTT.

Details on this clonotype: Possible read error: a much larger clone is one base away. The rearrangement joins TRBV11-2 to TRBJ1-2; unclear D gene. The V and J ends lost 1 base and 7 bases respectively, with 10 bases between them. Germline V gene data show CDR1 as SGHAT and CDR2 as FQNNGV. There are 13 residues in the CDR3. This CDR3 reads CASSLAPRGGYTF. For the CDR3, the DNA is TGTGCCAGCAGCTTAGCGCCGAGAGGTGGCTACACCTTC.

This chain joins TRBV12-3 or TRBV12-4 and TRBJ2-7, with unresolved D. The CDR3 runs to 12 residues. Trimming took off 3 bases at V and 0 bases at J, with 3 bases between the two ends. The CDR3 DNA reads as TGTGCCAGCAGTTTTTTCTCCTACGAGCAGTACTTC. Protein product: CASSFFSYEQYF.

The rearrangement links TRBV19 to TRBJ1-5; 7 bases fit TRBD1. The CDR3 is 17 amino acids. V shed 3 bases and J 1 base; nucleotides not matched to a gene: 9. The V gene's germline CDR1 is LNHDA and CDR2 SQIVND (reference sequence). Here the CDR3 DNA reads TGTGCCAGTAGTATTCGGTCGACAGGGCAAAGCAATCAGCCCCAGCATTTT. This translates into CASSIRSTGQSNQPQHF. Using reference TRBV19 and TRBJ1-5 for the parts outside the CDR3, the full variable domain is DGGITQSPKYLFRKEGQNVTLSCEQNLNHDAMYWYRQDPGQGLRLIYYSQIVNDFQKGDIAEGYSVSREKKESFPLTVTSAQKNPTAFYLCASSIRSTGQSNQPQHFGDGTRLSIL.

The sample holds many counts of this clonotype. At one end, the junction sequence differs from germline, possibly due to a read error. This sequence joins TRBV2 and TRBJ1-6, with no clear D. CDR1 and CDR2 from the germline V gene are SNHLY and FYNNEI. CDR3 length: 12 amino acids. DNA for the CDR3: TGTGCCAGCAGTGGGACGGAACCCGGCGGGGACTTT. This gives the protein CASSGTEPGGDF.

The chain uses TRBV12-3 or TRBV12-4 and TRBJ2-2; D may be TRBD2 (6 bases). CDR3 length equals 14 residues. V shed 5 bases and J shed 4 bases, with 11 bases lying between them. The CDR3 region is CASSRDFPTGELFF. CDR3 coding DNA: TGTGCCAGCAGTCGGGACTTTCCCACCGGGGAGCTGTTTTTT.

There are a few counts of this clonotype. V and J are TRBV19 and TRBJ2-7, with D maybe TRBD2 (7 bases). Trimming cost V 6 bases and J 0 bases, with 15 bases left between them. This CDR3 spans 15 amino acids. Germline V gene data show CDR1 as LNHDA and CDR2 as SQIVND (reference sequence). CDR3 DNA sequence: TGTGCCAGTAGGCGGGGGCCATTAGACTCCTACGAGCAGTACTTC. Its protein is CASRRGPLDSYEQYF.

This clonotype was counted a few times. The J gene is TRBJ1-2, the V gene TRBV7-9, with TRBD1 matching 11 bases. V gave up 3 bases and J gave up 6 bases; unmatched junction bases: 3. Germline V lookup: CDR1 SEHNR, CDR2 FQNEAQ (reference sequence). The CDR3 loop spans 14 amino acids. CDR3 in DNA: TGTGCCAGCAGCTTGGGGACAGGGGGTCATGGCTACACCTTC. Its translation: CASSLGTGGHGYTF. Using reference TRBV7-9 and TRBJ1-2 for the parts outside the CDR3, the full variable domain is DTGVSQNPRHKITKRGQNVTFRCDPISEHNRLYWYRQTLGQGPEFLTYFQNEAQLEKSRLLSDRFSAERPKGSFSTLEIQRTEQGDSAMYLCASSLGTGGHGYTFGSGTRLTVV.

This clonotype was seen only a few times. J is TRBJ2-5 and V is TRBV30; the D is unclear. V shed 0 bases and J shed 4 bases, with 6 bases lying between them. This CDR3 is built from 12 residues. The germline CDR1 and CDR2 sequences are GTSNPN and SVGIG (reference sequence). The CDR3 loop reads CAWSVPRETQYF. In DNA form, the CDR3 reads TGTGCCTGGAGTGTACCGCGAGAGACCCAGTACTTC.

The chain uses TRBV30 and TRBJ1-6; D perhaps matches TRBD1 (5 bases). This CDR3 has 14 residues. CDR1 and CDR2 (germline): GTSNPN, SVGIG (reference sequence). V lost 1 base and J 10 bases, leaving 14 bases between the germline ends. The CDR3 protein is CAWSEGTGSSPLHF. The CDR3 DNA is TGTGCCTGGAGTGAAGGGACGGGTTCATCACCCCTCCACTTT.